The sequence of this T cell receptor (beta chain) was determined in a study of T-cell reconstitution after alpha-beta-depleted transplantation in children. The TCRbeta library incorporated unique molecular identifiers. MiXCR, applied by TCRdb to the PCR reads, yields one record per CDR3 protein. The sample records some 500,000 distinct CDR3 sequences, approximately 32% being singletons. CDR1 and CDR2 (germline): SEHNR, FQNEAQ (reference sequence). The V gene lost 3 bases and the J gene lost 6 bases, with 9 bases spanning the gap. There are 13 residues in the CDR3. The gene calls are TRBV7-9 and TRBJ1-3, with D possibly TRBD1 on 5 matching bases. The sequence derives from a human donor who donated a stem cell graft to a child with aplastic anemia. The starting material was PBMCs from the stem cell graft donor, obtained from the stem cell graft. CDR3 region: CASSLTEINTIYF. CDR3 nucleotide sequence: TGTGCCAGCAGCTTGACAGAAATAAACACCATATATTTT.